This entry is about one T cell receptor (beta chain). Trimming pared 7 bases from V and 8 bases from J, leaving 17 bases between. There are 13 residues in the CDR3. Germline CDR1 MNHEY, CDR2 SVGAGI. Clones were sequenced by immunoSEQ multiplex PCR, and TCRdb holds only the in-frame ones, with some missing. This table has about 28,000 clones, less than 90% appearing once. These data belong to a study of PD-1 and CTLA-4 blockade in melanoma. This specimen consisted of CD8+ T cells from peripheral blood, obtained before anti-PD-1 treatment. The chain joins TRBV6-5 to TRBJ1-2; D uncertain. The sequence came from a human donor with melanoma. This chain's CDR3 is CASTDGPTNGYTF. The CDR3 coding sequence is TGTGCCAGCACCGATGGACCTACTAACGGCTACACCTTC.